This passage covers 25 T cell receptor beta chains from one sample sequenced in a study of CD8+ T cells in alopecia areata. The treatment here: oral pan-JAK inhibitor, 5-10 mg twice daily. Reverse transcribed after extraction, RNA yielded cDNA as the sequencing template. Assay: immunoSEQ multiplex PCR; the TCRdb copy retains only in-frame clones and omits some. Of about 220,000 clones listed, around 57% are singletons. Here the sequenced sample was CD4+ T cells sorted from blood, taken at week 4, from a patient treated with tofacitinib. The source of these receptors is a human donor with alopecia areata.

This clone was seen at least ten times. In DNA, the CDR3 is TGTGCCAGTAGAAGGGACAGGGGAATGAACACTGAAGCTTTCTTT. Residues: CASRRDRGMNTEAFF. The rearrangement uses TRBV19 and TRBJ1-1; 10 positions match TRBD1. CDR3 length: 15 residues. With 6 bases clipped from V and 0 bases from J, the junction kept 4 bases outside the gene matches. CDR1 is LNHDA and CDR2 is SQIVND in the germline V gene (reference sequence).

In its sample, this clone was seen a few times. V usage is TRBV6-1 and J usage is TRBJ1-2; weak D call: TRBD1 (5 bases). The germline V gene encodes CDR1 MNHNS and CDR2 SASEGT. V lost 8 bases and J lost 3, with 19 bases in between. The CDR3 is 15 residues long. CDR3 region: CASSGSRSGDYGYTF. In DNA, the CDR3 is TGTGCCAGCTCAGGATCGAGGTCGGGGGACTATGGCTACACCTTC.

The V and J genes are TRBV29-1 and TRBJ2-7; TRBD1 aligns across 9 bases. Per germline, CDR1 SQVTM and CDR2 ANQGSEA. The V gene end was trimmed by 8 bases and the J gene end by 4 bases; junction bases not matched to a gene: 9. The CDR3 has 13 residues. CDR3 sequence: CSISPGQGYEQYF. CDR3 DNA: TGCAGCATCTCACCGGGACAGGGTTACGAGCAGTACTTC.

The rearrangement uses TRBV4-3 and TRBJ1-4; D unresolved. Germline V CDR1 and CDR2: LGHNA, YSLEER. CDR3 length equals 19 residues. The V end was cut by 0 bases, the J end by 2 bases, with 19 bases between. The CDR3 DNA follows: TGCGCCAGCAGCCAAGAATCTCTTTACAGTCTATCCACTAATGAAAAACTGTTTTTT. It translates to CASSQESLYSLSTNEKLFF.

In its sample, this clone was seen a few times. The V and J genes are TRBV10-3 and TRBJ1-2, with no clear D. V was shortened by 0 bases and J by 8 bases, with 13 bases between the two germline ends. The CDR3 has 14 residues. Germline values: CDR1 ENHRY, CDR2 SYGVKD. CDR3 loop: CAISESGSRIGYTF. The CDR3 nucleotides are TGTGCCATCAGTGAGTCGGGGAGTCGAATAGGCTACACCTTC.

The rearrangement links TRBV5-1 to TRBJ2-3; perhaps TRBD2 as D (5 bases). The CDR3 extends over 17 amino acids. From germline, CDR1 is SGHRS and CDR2 YFSETQ. The V gene lost 4 bases and the J gene lost 2 bases, with 20 bases spanning the gap. DNA for the CDR3: TGCGCCAGCAGCCTTGGTGAGTGGACTGCAAACACAGATACGCAGTATTTT. This encodes CASSLGEWTANTDTQYF.

This clone was recorded many times. The V call is TRBV28, the J call TRBJ1-1; 9 nucleotides agree with TRBD1. The ends lost 10 bases at V and 0 bases at J; junction bases unmatched: 6. This CDR3 is 14 amino acids long. CDR1 is MDHEN and CDR2 is SYDVKM in the germline V gene. The CDR3 nucleotides are TGTGCCATCGAACAGGGGGCGTTGAACACTGAAGCTTTCTTT. Residues: CAIEQGALNTEAFF.

The chain uses TRBV5-6 and TRBJ2-2; no clear D gene. The CDR3 is 11 residues long. Per germline, CDR1 SGHDT and CDR2 YYEEEE. Trimming pared 5 bases from V and 3 bases from J, leaving 2 bases between. CDR3 in DNA: TGTGCCAGCAGGGACACCGGGGAGCTGTTTTTT. Its translation: CASRDTGELFF.

The J gene is TRBJ2-7, the V gene TRBV2; no clear D gene. Germline lookup yields CDR1 SNHLY and CDR2 FYNNEI. The V end was cut by 6 bases, the J end by 1 base, with 7 bases between. The CDR3 covers 12 residues. CDR3 region: CASRTVSYEQYF. The CDR3 bases are TGTGCCAGCAGGACCGTATCCTACGAGCAGTACTTC.

A few counts support this clone. V is TRBV2 and J is TRBJ2-3, with 7 positions matching TRBD2. This CDR3 contains 17 residues. Germline lookup yields CDR1 SNHLY and CDR2 FYNNEI. Trimming at V came to 9 bases and at J to 2 bases, leaving 17 bases not matched to a gene. The CDR3: CASTPPISSGNTDTQYF. The CDR3 DNA sequence: TGTGCCAGTACACCGCCAATATCTAGCGGAAACACAGATACGCAGTATTTT. Full variable domain (rest looked up from reference TRBV2 and TRBJ2-3): EPEVTQTPSHQVTQMGQEVILRCVPISNHLYFYWYRQILGQKVEFLVSFYNNEISEKSEIFDDQFSVERPDGSNFTLKIRSTKLEDSAMYFCASTPPISSGNTDTQYFGPGTRLTVL.

This clone was observed a handful of times. The CDR3 region has the DNA TGTGCCAGCAGCCCGCCTAGGGGGGTAAAATTCACAGATACGCAGTATTTT. It codes for CASSPPRGVKFTDTQYF. The V gene is TRBV9, the J gene TRBJ2-3; D may be TRBD1 or TRBD2 (6 bases each). CDR1 and CDR2 (germline): SGDLS, YYNGEE. The CDR3 contains 17 residues. V was clipped by 4 bases and J by 2 bases, with 20 bases between them.

The rearrangement uses TRBV29-1 and TRBJ2-2; no clear D. V was pared by 7 bases and J by 0 bases, with 9 bases between. The CDR3 sequence is 13 residues long. Germline values: CDR1 SQVTM, CDR2 ANQGSEA. CDR3 amino acids: CSAGIPNTGELFF. Written as DNA, the CDR3 is TGCAGCGCAGGAATACCGAACACCGGGGAGCTGTTTTTT.

The gene calls are TRBV29-1 and TRBJ1-2; D gene uncertain. V dropped 6 bases and J dropped 14 bases, with 16 bases sitting between them. The germline CDR1 and CDR2 sequences are SQVTM and ANQGSEA. This CDR3 spans 10 amino acids. The CDR3 is CSVGSNLVTF. In DNA, the CDR3 is TGCAGCGTGGGTTCGAACCTCGTAACCTTC. The full variable domain, with the rest looked up from reference TRBV29-1 and TRBJ1-2, is SAVISQKPSRDICQRGTSLTIQCQVDSQVTMMFWYRQQPGQSLTLIATANQGSEATYESGFVIDKFPISRPNLTFSTLTVSNMSPEDSSIYLCSVGSNLVTFGSGTRLTVV.

The chain employs TRBV6-1 and TRBJ2-4, with 9 bases lining up with TRBD1. This CDR3 is built from 18 residues. Germline CDR1 MNHNS, CDR2 SASEGT. The junction had 10 bases not matched to a gene; V was cut back by 4 bases and J by 0 bases. CDR3 coding DNA: TGTGCCAGCAGTGGGAAATGGGACAGGGAACTAGCCAAAAACATTCAGTACTTC. It yields the protein CASSGKWDRELAKNIQYF.

This chain's CDR3 is CAISDSGQGAGYGYTF. In nucleotides, the CDR3 is TGTGCCATCAGTGACTCCGGACAGGGGGCAGGGTATGGCTACACCTTC. The chain couples TRBV10-3 to TRBJ1-2; TRBD1 agrees at 11 bases. The CDR3 totals 16 residues. J was trimmed by 5 bases and V by 3 bases; bases with no gene match: 8. The germline V gene has CDR1 ENHRY and CDR2 SYGVKD.

This clone was detected many times. This rearrangement joins TRBV30 to TRBJ1-4, with D unresolved. Per the germline V gene, CDR1 is GTSNPN and CDR2 is SVGIG (reference sequence). Trimming pared 1 base from V and 7 bases from J, leaving 10 bases between. The CDR3 totals 13 residues. CDR3 region: CAWSGQGVEKLFF. The CDR3 nucleotides read TGTGCCTGGAGTGGGCAAGGCGTTGAAAAACTGTTTTTT. Drawing the rest from reference TRBV30 and TRBJ1-4, the complete variable domain is SQTIHQWPATLVQPVGSPLSLECTVEGTSNPNLYWYRQAAGRGLQLLFYSVGIGQISSEVPQNLSASRPQDRQFILSSKKLLLSDSGFYLCAWSGQGVEKLFFGSGTQLSVL.

This clone was seen more than once but under ten times. V and J are TRBV5-6 and TRBJ1-2; TRBD1 agrees at 9 bases. Trimming took 2 bases from V and 3 from J; bases not matched to a gene: 5. CDR3 size: 15 residues. The germline V gene encodes CDR1 SGHDT and CDR2 YYEEEE. CDR3 amino acids: CASSFPGTGYYGYTF. The CDR3 DNA reads as TGTGCCAGCAGCTTTCCCGGGACAGGGTACTATGGCTACACCTTC.

The sample holds a few counts of this clone. J is TRBJ1-5 and V is TRBV29-1; TRBD1 agrees at 7 bases. Germline CDR1 SQVTM, CDR2 ANQGSEA. CDR3 size: 13 residues. V dropped 4 bases and J dropped 5; count of bases not matched to a gene: 5. DNA of the CDR3: TGCAGCGTTGGGGGGCAGGGGGATCAGCCCCAGCATTTT. As protein: CSVGGQGDQPQHF.

This clone came up a few times. The chain uses TRBV4-3 and TRBJ1-4, with D perhaps matching TRBD1 (5 bases). The CDR3 covers 16 residues. Trimming took 0 bases from V and 10 from J, leaving 18 bases between them. Germline V gene data show CDR1 as LGHNA and CDR2 as YSLEER. CDR3 DNA: TGCGCCAGCAGCCAAGATCCAGGGATGGCGTGGGGAAAACTGTTTTTT. Translated, it gives CASSQDPGMAWGKLFF.

This clone came up once. The chain joins TRBV18 to TRBJ1-1; D is uncertain. Trimming took 5 bases from V and 6 from J, leaving 13 bases between them. The germline CDR1 and CDR2 sequences are KGHSH and LQKENI. CDR3 length: 13 amino acids. Written as DNA, the CDR3 is TGTGCCAGCTCAGTCAGGTCTGCCCCTGAAGCTTTCTTT. This sequence encodes CASSVRSAPEAFF.

This chain uses TRBV4-3 with TRBJ1-2, with unresolved D. V dropped 0 bases and J dropped 4 bases, with 9 bases sitting between them. The CDR3 covers 14 residues. The V gene's germline CDR1 is LGHNA and CDR2 YSLEER. The CDR3 nucleotides read TGCGCCAGCAGCCAAGAGGAGGGCCCCTATGGCTACACCTTC. It encodes CASSQEEGPYGYTF.

The rearrangement joins TRBV5-1 to TRBJ1-2, with D hard to call. The CDR3 covers 15 residues. Germline V CDR1 and CDR2: SGHRS, YFSETQ. The V gene lost 4 bases and the J gene lost 4 bases, with 17 bases spanning the gap. CDR3 DNA: TGCGCCAGCAGCCCCGAGGGAGGGAGATCCTATGGCTACACCTTC. It encodes CASSPEGGRSYGYTF.

CDR3 coding DNA: TGTGCCAGCAGCGAGGGGGGACTAGCGCGGACCCAGTACTTC. Its protein is CASSEGGLARTQYF. The V call is TRBV9, the J call TRBJ2-5, with 10 bases lining up with TRBD2. The CDR3 is made up of 14 amino acids. Germline V gives CDR1 SGDLS, CDR2 YYNGEE. With 3 bases clipped from V and 7 bases from J, the junction kept 6 bases outside the gene matches. Full variable domain (outside the CDR3, taken from reference TRBV9 and TRBJ2-5): DSGVTQTPKHLITATGQRVTLRCSPRSGDLSVYWYQQSLDQGLQFLIQYYNGEERAKGNILERFSAQQFPDLHSELNLSSLELGDSALYFCASSEGGLARTQYFGPGTRLLVL.

The rearrangement joins TRBV11-2 to TRBJ1-4; D not certain. Germline lookup yields CDR1 SGHAT and CDR2 FQNNGV. The CDR3 runs to 13 residues. Trimming took 1 base from V and 7 from J, leaving 7 bases between them. As DNA, the CDR3 is TGTGCCAGCAGCTTAGGTCAAAGTGAAAAACTGTTTTTT. It is translated as CASSLGQSEKLFF. Based on the CDR3 plus reference TRBV11-2 and TRBJ1-4, the full variable domain is EAGVAQSPRYKIIEKRQSVAFWCNPISGHATLYWYQQILGQGPKLLIQFQNNGVVDDSQLPKDRFSAERLKGVDSTLKIQPAKLEDSAVYLCASSLGQSEKLFFGSGTQLSVL.

V gene TRBV4-3 combines with J gene TRBJ1-1; 9 nucleotides line up with TRBD1. CDR3 length: 14 amino acids. The germline V gene encodes CDR1 LGHNA and CDR2 YSLEER. With V trimmed by 2 bases and J by 2 bases, 0 bases remained unmatched. CDR3 DNA: TGCGCCAGCAGCCAAACAGGGGGCAACACTGAAGCTTTCTTT. Translated: CASSQTGGNTEAFF.